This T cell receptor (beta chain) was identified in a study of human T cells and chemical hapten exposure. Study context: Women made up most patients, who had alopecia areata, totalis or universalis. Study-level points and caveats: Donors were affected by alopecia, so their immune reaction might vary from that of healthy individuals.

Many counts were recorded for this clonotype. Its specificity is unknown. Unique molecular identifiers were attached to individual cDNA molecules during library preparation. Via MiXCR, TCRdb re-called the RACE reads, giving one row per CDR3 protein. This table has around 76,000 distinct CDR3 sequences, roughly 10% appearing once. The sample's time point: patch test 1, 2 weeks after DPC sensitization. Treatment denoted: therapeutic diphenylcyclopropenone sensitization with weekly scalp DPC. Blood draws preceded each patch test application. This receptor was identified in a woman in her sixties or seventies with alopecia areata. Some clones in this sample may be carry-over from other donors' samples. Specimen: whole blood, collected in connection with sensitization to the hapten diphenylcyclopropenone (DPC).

Here the CDR3 reads CASSETGTRDIYNEQFF. The CDR3 region has the DNA TGTGCCAGCAGCGAAACCGGGACTAGAGACATCTACAATGAGCAGTTCTTC. V is TRBV7-3 and J is TRBJ2-1, with 8 positions matching TRBD2. Trimming removed 5 bases from V and 3 bases from J; junction bases left unmatched: 12. The CDR3 totals 17 residues. The V gene's germline CDR1 is SGHTA and CDR2 FQGTGA. Combining the CDR3 with reference TRBV7-3 and TRBJ2-1 gives the whole variable domain GAGVSQTPSNKVTEKGKYVELRCDPISGHTALYWYRQSLGQGPEFLIYFQGTGAADDSGLPNDRFFAVRPEGSVSTLKIQRTERGDSAVYLCASSETGTRDIYNEQFFGPGTRLTVL.